The entry below describes one T cell receptor (beta chain). The length of the CDR3 is 16 residues. V lost 3 bases, J lost 5 bases, and 9 bases stayed unmatched. Germline V gene lookup returns CDR1 MGHRA and CDR2 YSYEKL. The authors' processing: Reference gene primer amplification gave nucleated cell count estimates. Sequencing used immunoSEQ multiplex PCR; TCRdb keeps in-frame clones, though not all of them. The V and J calls and clone size are taken from that table; D and trimming were inferred from the DNA. The sample yields around 380,000 clones, 81% seen once. The sample comes from a study of blood T cell repertoires in COVID-19. Across the whole study: Acute-phase and convalescent COVID-19 samples originated in the United States, Italy and Spain. T cells, B-cell-depleted T cells, or PBMCs provided the cDNA or gDNA that served as material.

The receptor's source is a human donor with acute or convalescent COVID-19. The donor label of this sample is uncertain. The V gene is TRBV4-1, the J gene TRBJ2-7, with TRBD1 identical over 11 bases. The source material was peripheral blood. The CDR3 here is CASSHLPGQGAHEQYF. The CDR3 nucleotides read TGCGCCAGCAGCCACCTTCCTGGACAGGGGGCCCACGAGCAGTACTTC.